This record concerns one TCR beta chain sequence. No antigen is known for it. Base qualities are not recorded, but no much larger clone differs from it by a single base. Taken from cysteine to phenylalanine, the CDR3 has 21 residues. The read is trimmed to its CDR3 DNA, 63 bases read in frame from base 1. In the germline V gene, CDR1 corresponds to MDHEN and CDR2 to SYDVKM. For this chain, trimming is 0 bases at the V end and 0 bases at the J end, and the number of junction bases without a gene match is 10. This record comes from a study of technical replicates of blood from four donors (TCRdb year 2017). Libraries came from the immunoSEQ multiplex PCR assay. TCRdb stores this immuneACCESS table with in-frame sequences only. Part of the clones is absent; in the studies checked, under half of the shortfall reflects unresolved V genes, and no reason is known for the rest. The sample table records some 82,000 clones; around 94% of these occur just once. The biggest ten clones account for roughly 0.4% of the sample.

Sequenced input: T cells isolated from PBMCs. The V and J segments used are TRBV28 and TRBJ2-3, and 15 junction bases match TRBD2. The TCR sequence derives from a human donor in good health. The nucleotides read TGTGCCAGCAGTTTATGGGGACTAGCGGGAGGTCACGAAGAAAGCACAGATACGCAGTATTTT. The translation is CASSLWGLAGGHEESTDTQYF.